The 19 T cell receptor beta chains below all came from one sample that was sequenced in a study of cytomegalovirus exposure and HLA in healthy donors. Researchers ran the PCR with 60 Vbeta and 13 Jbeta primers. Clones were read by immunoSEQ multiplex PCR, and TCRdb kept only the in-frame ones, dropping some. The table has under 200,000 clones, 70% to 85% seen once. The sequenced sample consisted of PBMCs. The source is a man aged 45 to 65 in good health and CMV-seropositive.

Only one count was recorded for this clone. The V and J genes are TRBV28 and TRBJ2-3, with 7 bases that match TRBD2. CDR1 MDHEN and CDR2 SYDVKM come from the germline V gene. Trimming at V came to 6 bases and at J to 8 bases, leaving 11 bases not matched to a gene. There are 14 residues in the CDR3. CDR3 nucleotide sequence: TGTGCCAGCAGCCCTAACTGGGCGGGGGTTACGCAGTATTTT. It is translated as CASSPNWAGVTQYF.

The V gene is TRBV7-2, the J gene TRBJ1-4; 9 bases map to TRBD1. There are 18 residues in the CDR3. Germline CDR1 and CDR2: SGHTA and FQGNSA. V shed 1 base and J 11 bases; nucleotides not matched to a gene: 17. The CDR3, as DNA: TGTGCCAGCAGCTTAGGGGGACAGGGTTTAGGCTTGGCCTATAAACTGTTTTTT. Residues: CASSLGGQGLGLAYKLFF.

CDR3 sequence reads: CASSMGLADTSTDTQYF. The DNA for the CDR3 is TGTGCCAGCAGCATGGGACTAGCGGATACTAGCACAGATACGCAGTATTTT. J is TRBJ2-3 and V is TRBV5-4; 11 bases map to TRBD2. Germline V gene data show CDR1 as SGHNT and CDR2 as YYREEE (reference sequence). V was pared by 4 bases and J by 0 bases, with 7 bases of the junction left unmatched. There are 17 residues in the CDR3.

The CDR3 reads CASSYQGASTEAFF. The CDR3 DNA reads as TGTGCCAGCAGTTACCAGGGGGCTAGCACTGAAGCTTTCTTT. The chain carries TRBV28 and TRBJ1-1; 8 bases are shared with TRBD1. V lost 4 bases to trimming and J lost 4 bases; unmatched junction nucleotides: 5. CDR1 MDHEN and CDR2 SYDVKM come from the germline V gene. There are 14 residues in the CDR3.

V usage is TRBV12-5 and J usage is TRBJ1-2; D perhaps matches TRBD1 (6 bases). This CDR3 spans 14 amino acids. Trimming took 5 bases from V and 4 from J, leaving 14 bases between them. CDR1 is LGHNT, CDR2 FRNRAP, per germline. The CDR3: CASGPKGVVYGYTF. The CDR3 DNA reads TGTGCTAGTGGTCCGAAGGGGGTTGTCTATGGCTACACCTTC.

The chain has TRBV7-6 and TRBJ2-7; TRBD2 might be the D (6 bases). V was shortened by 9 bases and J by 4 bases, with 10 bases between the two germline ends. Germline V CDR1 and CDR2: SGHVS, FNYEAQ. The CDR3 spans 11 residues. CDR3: CASGSGYEQYF. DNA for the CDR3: TGTGCCAGTGGTAGCGGTTACGAGCAGTACTTC.

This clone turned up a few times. As DNA, the CDR3 is TGTGCCAGCCGCCCCCCGGGACAGGGGCGTAATGAGCAGTTCTTC. Protein sequence: CASRPPGQGRNEQFF. V usage is TRBV18 and J usage is TRBJ2-1; 10 nucleotides line up with TRBD1. V lost 8 bases, J lost 7 bases, and 11 bases stayed unmatched. The germline V gene encodes CDR1 KGHSH and CDR2 LQKENI. CDR3 length: 15 amino acids.

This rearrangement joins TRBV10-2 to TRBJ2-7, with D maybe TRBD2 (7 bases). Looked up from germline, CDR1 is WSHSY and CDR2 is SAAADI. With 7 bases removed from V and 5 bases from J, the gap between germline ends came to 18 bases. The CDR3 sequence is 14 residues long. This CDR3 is CASMVVAGAHEQYF. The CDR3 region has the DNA TGCGCCAGCATGGTAGTCGCGGGGGCGCACGAGCAGTACTTC.

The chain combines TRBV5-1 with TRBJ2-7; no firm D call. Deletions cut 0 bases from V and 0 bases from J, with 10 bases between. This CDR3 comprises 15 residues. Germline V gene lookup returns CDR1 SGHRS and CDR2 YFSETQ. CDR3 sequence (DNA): TGCGCCAGCAGCTTGGCGCCGGAGAGCTCCTACGAGCAGTACTTC. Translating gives CASSLAPESSYEQYF.

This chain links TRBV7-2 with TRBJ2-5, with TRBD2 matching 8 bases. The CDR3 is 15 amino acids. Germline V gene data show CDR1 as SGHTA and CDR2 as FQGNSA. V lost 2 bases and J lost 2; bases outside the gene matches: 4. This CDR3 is CASSLMGLVQETQYF. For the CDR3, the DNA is TGTGCCAGCAGCTTAATGGGACTAGTACAAGAGACCCAGTACTTC. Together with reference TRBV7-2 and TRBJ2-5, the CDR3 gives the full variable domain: GAGVSQSPSNKVTEKGKDVELRCDPISGHTALYWYRQSLGQGLEFLIYFQGNSAPDKSGLPSDRFSAERTGGSVSTLTIQRTQQEDSAVYLCASSLMGLVQETQYFGPGTRLLVL.

The CDR3 nucleotides are TGTGCCAGCAGCTTAGACGGCCGCGGGGGTTTGGATGAGCAGTTCTTC. This translates into CASSLDGRGGLDEQFF. The gene calls are TRBV11-3 and TRBJ2-1; 7 bases agree with TRBD2. Germline V gives CDR1 SGHNT, CDR2 YENEEA. The length of the CDR3 is 16 residues. Trimming removed 0 bases from V and 8 bases from J; junction bases left unmatched: 10.

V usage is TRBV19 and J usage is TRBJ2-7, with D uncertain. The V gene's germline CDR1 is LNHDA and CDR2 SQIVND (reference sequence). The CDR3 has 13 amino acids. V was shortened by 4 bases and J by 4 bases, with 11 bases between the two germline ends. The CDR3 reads CASSTVDLYEQYF. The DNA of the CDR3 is TGTGCCAGTAGTACCGTCGACTTGTACGAGCAGTACTTC.

Written as DNA, the CDR3 is TGTGCCAGCAGCCGGGATGGAGGGAGCGAGCAGTACTTC. Amino acids: CASSRDGGSEQYF. This sequence joins TRBV7-9 and TRBJ2-7, with D possibly TRBD2 on 6 matching bases. V lost 5 bases, J lost 6 bases, and 14 bases lay in between. The CDR3 contains 13 residues. Germline-derived CDR1 and CDR2 are SEHNR and FQNEAQ (reference sequence).

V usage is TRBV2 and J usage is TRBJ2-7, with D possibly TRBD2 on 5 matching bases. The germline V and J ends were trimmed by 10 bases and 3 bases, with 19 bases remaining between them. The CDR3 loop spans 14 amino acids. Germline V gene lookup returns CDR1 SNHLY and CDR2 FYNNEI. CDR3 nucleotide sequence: TGTGCCATTCCATTGGGAGACGGCAACTACGAGCAGTACTTC. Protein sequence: CAIPLGDGNYEQYF.

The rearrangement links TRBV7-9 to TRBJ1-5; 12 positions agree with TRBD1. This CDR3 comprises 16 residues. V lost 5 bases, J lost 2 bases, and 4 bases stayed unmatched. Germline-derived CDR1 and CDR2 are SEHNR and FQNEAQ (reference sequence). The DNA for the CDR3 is TGTGCCAGCAGCCCCGGGACAGGGGGCGGCAATCAGCCCCAGCATTTT. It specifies CASSPGTGGGNQPQHF.

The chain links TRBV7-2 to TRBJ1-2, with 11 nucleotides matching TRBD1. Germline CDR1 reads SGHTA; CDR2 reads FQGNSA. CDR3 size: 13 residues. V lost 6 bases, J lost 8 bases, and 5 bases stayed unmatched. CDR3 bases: TGTGCCAGCAGTCCGGGACAGGGGGAAGGCTACACCTTC. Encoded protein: CASSPGQGEGYTF. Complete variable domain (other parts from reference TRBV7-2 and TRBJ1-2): GAGVSQSPSNKVTEKGKDVELRCDPISGHTALYWYRQSLGQGLEFLIYFQGNSAPDKSGLPSDRFSAERTGGSVSTLTIQRTQQEDSAVYLCASSPGQGEGYTFGSGTRLTVV.

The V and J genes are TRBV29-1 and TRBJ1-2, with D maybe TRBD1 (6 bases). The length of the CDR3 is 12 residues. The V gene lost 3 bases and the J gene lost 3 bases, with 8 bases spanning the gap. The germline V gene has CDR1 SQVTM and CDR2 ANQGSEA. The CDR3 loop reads CSVEDRHYGYTF. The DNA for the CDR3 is TGCAGCGTTGAGGACAGACACTATGGCTACACCTTC.

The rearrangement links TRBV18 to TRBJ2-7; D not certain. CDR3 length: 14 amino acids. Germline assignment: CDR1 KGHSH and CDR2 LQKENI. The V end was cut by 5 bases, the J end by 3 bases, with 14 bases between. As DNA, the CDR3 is TGTGCCAGCTCAGGGCAGCAGAAATTCTACGAGCAGTACTTC. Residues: CASSGQQKFYEQYF.

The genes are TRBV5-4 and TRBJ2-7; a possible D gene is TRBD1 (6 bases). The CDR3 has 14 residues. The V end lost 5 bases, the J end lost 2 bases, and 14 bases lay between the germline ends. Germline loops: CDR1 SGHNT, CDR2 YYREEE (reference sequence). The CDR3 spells CASSSIRDTYEQYF. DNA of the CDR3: TGTGCCAGCAGTTCTATCCGGGACACCTACGAGCAGTACTTC.